A selection of T cell receptor beta chains follows, all from one sample in a study of early T cells in non-severe SARS-CoV-2 infection. TCRdb called the 5' RACE reads again in MiXCR, with one record for every CDR3 protein. This sample yields some 25,000 distinct CDR3 sequences, of which about 5% are seen a single time; more than 0.7% belongs to the top ten. The sample comprised whole blood. Receptors originate from an adult who was a healthcare worker with PCR-confirmed SARS-CoV-2 infection or an uninfected control (not recorded which). CDR3s include the opening cysteine and the closing phenylalanine or tryptophan. Each record gives: clone size, D gene, J gene, V gene, CDR3 protein, CDR3 DNA. The D gene is left open where the match is weak. Part of the rows lack a size; the others show once, few, many or a class for expanded clones.

size: few; D: NA; J: TRBJ2-1; V: TRBV6-2/TRBV6-3; CDR3: CASSFQGQSSYNEQFF; DNA: TGTGCCAGCAGTTTCCAGGGCCAGAGCTCCTACAATGAGCAGTTCTTC
size: once; D: NA; J: TRBJ1-1; V: TRBV28; CDR3: CASSFSGASAEAFF; DNA: TGTGCCAGCAGTTTTTCAGGGGCGAGCGCTGAAGCTTTCTTT
size: many; D: NA; J: TRBJ2-6; V: TRBV10-3; CDR3: CAIKGSGANVLTF; DNA: TGTGCCATCAAGGGTTCTGGGGCCAACGTCCTGACTTTC
size: many; D: TRBD1; J: TRBJ2-3; V: TRBV12-3/TRBV12-4; CDR3: CAIRTGADTQYF; DNA: TGTGCCATCCGGACAGGGGCAGATACGCAGTATTTT
size: many; D: NA; J: TRBJ1-3; V: TRBV28; CDR3: CASSYTTISGNTIYF; DNA: TGTGCCAGCAGTTACACGACCATCTCTGGAAACACCATATATTTT
size: many; D: TRBD1; J: TRBJ1-5; V: TRBV9; CDR3: CASSPGQGANQPQHF; DNA: TGTGCCAGCAGCCCAGGACAGGGGGCTAATCAGCCCCAGCATTTT
size: many; D: NA; J: TRBJ2-6; V: TRBV28; CDR3: CATHPGRQSYSGANVLTF; DNA: TGTGCCACCCACCCGGGCAGACAATCCTACTCTGGGGCCAACGTCCTGACTTTC
size: few; D: NA; J: TRBJ2-7; V: TRBV19; CDR3: CASSVAGQGYEQYF; DNA: TGTGCCAGTAGTGTAGCGGGACAGGGCTACGAGCAGTACTTC
size: many; D: TRBD1; J: TRBJ2-2; V: TRBV28; CDR3: CASSMDRTDLWNTGELFF; DNA: TGTGCCAGCAGTATGGACAGGACAGACTTATGGAACACCGGGGAGCTGTTTTTT
size: NA; D: TRBD2; J: TRBJ2-1; V: TRBV11-2; CDR3: CASSLASGANNEQFF; DNA: TGTGCCAGCAGCTTAGCTAGCGGGGCGAACAATGAGCAGTTCTTC
size: many; D: TRBD1; J: TRBJ2-4; V: TRBV5-5; CDR3: CASSLETGHIQYF; DNA: TGTGCCAGCAGCTTGGAGACAGGGCACATTCAGTACTTC
size: medium-sized; D: NA; J: TRBJ2-7; V: TRBV7-9; CDR3: CASSDGLTLLSEQYF; DNA: TGTGCCAGCAGCGATGGACTAACTTTATTGAGCGAGCAGTACTTC
size: many; D: TRBD2; J: TRBJ2-2; V: TRBV4-3; CDR3: CASSQAAGATGELFF; DNA: TGCGCCAGCAGCCAAGCAGCGGGAGCCACCGGGGAGCTGTTTTTT
size: few; D: NA; J: TRBJ2-7; V: TRBV29-1; CDR3: CSVEGATTYEQYF; DNA: TGCAGCGTTGAAGGGGCTACTACCTACGAGCAGTACTTC
size: medium-sized; D: TRBD2; J: TRBJ2-1; V: TRBV18; CDR3: CASSPQSGLAREQFF; DNA: TGTGCCAGCTCACCACAGTCGGGACTAGCGCGTGAGCAGTTCTTC
size: many; D: NA; J: TRBJ2-4; V: TRBV5-6; CDR3: CASSSRSLGAGQYF; DNA: TGTGCCAGCAGCTCCCGCTCTCTGGGGGCAGGTCAGTACTTC
size: many; D: TRBD2; J: TRBJ2-7; V: TRBV12-3/TRBV12-4; CDR3: CASSHRTSGSGSYEQYF; DNA: TGTGCCAGCAGTCATCGGACTAGCGGGAGTGGGTCCTACGAGCAGTACTTC
size: many; D: TRBD1; J: TRBJ2-5; V: TRBV12-3/TRBV12-4; CDR3: CASSQPGQRTRWETQYF; DNA: TGTGCCAGCAGCCAACCGGGACAGCGGACTCGATGGGAGACCCAGTACTTC
size: few; D: TRBD2; J: TRBJ2-3; V: TRBV11-2; CDR3: CASSNGVQLAGDLDTQYF; DNA: TGTGCCAGCAGCAACGGGGTCCAACTAGCGGGGGATTTAGATACGCAGTATTTT
size: many; D: NA; J: TRBJ2-1; V: TRBV12-3/TRBV12-4; CDR3: CASTPGISYNEQFF; DNA: TGTGCCAGCACCCCCGGTATCTCCTACAATGAGCAGTTCTTC
size: NA; D: TRBD1; J: TRBJ2-1; V: TRBV12-3/TRBV12-4; CDR3: CASSSGQGHNEQFF; DNA: TGTGCCAGCAGTTCCGGACAGGGCCACAATGAGCAGTTCTTC
size: NA; D: NA; J: TRBJ1-5; V: TRBV6-1; CDR3: CASRPQGRLNQPQHF; DNA: TGTGCCAGCAGACCACAGGGACGGCTAAATCAGCCCCAGCATTTT
size: few; D: NA; J: TRBJ1-5; V: TRBV27; CDR3: CASSLQGKYQPQHF; DNA: TGTGCCAGCAGTTTACAAGGGAAATATCAGCCCCAGCATTTT
size: NA; D: TRBD2; J: TRBJ2-5; V: TRBV27; CDR3: CASSTQRESEETQYF; DNA: TGTGCCAGCAGTACCCAGCGGGAGAGCGAAGAGACCCAGTACTTC
size: medium-sized; D: NA; J: TRBJ2-5; V: TRBV10-1; CDR3: CASSDPDTRETQYF; DNA: TGCGCCAGCAGTGACCCCGACACTCGCGAGACCCAGTACTTC
size: medium-sized; D: TRBD1; J: TRBJ1-4; V: TRBV4-2; CDR3: CASSQALGQGAEKLFF; DNA: TGTGCCAGCAGCCAAGCTTTAGGACAGGGGGCAGAAAAACTGTTTTTT
size: medium-sized; D: NA; J: TRBJ2-7; V: TRBV7-6; CDR3: CASSTGHYSYEQYF; DNA: TGTGCCAGCAGCACGGGACACTACTCCTACGAGCAGTACTTC
size: NA; D: TRBD1; J: TRBJ1-5; V: TRBV27; CDR3: CASSRGGGGNQPRHF; DNA: TGTGCCAGCAGTAGAGGGGGCGGAGGCAATCAGCCCCGGCATTTT
size: few; D: NA; J: TRBJ2-7; V: TRBV7-9; CDR3: CASSRGPYEQYF; DNA: TGTGCCAGCAGCCGAGGTCCCTACGAGCAGTACTTC
size: NA; D: TRBD1; J: TRBJ2-5; V: TRBV11-2; CDR3: CASSSLRTGETQYF; DNA: TGTGCCAGCAGCTCCCTTCGGACAGGAGAGACCCAGTACTTC
size: many; D: TRBD1; J: TRBJ1-1; V: TRBV9; CDR3: CASSPPLTGGTEAFF; DNA: TGTGCCAGCAGCCCACCCCTCACAGGGGGAACTGAAGCTTTCTTT
size: many; D: TRBD2; J: TRBJ2-1; V: TRBV29-1; CDR3: CSVETTSGIYNEQFF; DNA: TGCAGCGTCGAAACAACTAGCGGGATTTACAATGAGCAGTTCTTC
size: NA; D: NA; J: TRBJ1-1; V: TRBV27; CDR3: CASSQLALNTEAFF; DNA: TGTGCCAGCAGTCAACTCGCCCTAAACACTGAAGCTTTCTTT
size: many; D: NA; J: TRBJ2-7; V: TRBV7-2; CDR3: CASSFSYEQYF; DNA: TGTGCCAGCAGCTTCTCCTACGAGCAGTACTTC
size: many; D: TRBD2; J: TRBJ2-4; V: TRBV20-1; CDR3: CSAISGGQAKNIQYF; DNA: TGCAGTGCTATTAGCGGGGGCCAAGCCAAAAACATTCAGTACTTC
size: many; D: NA; J: TRBJ1-1; V: TRBV6-6; CDR3: CASRATANTEAFF; DNA: TGTGCCAGCAGGGCGACCGCGAACACTGAAGCTTTCTTT
size: medium-sized; D: TRBD2; J: TRBJ2-7; V: TRBV30; CDR3: CAWSASLTPAGPYEQYF; DNA: TGTGCCTGGAGCGCATCTCTGACACCAGCGGGACCCTACGAGCAGTACTTC
size: few; D: NA; J: TRBJ2-1; V: TRBV18; CDR3: CASSPGTTGPEFF; DNA: TGTGCCAGCTCACCGGGGACCACAGGTCCCGAGTTCTTC
size: many; D: NA; J: TRBJ1-4; V: TRBV20-1; CDR3: CSAMVDSGGGTNEKLFF; DNA: TGCAGTGCTATGGTTGACAGCGGAGGGGGAACTAATGAAAAACTGTTTTTT
size: few; D: NA; J: TRBJ2-2; V: TRBV7-2; CDR3: CASSYEGGGTGELFF; DNA: TGTGCCAGCAGCTATGAGGGCGGAGGTACCGGGGAGCTGTTTTTT
size: NA; D: NA; J: TRBJ2-2; V: TRBV7-2; CDR3: CASSLPIKSGELFF; DNA: TGTGCCAGCAGCTTACCTATAAAGTCCGGGGAGCTGTTTTTT
size: medium-sized; D: NA; J: TRBJ1-4; V: TRBV12-3/TRBV12-4; CDR3: CASSSQGINEKLFF; DNA: TGTGCCAGCAGTTCGCAGGGAATTAATGAAAAACTGTTTTTT
size: many; D: NA; J: TRBJ1-2; V: TRBV27; CDR3: CASSPLRGDKDYGYTF; DNA: TGTGCCAGCAGTCCCCTTAGGGGGGATAAGGACTATGGCTACACCTTC
size: many; D: NA; J: TRBJ2-1; V: TRBV5-1; CDR3: CASSLVGPYNEQFF; DNA: TGCGCCAGCAGCTTGGTGGGGCCATACAATGAGCAGTTCTTC
size: many; D: TRBD1; J: TRBJ2-5; V: TRBV15; CDR3: CATSLTGQGLWETQYF; DNA: TGTGCCACCAGCCTGACCGGACAGGGGTTATGGGAGACCCAGTACTTC